This TCR beta chain was obtained from a study of blood T cell repertoires in COVID-19. Here immunoSEQ multiplex PCR was the method, and the copy in TCRdb shows in-frame clones only, minus some. The top ten clones hold 1.5% of a sample with around 270,000 clones, about four fifths of them seen once. CDR1 SQVTM and CDR2 ANQGSEA come from the germline V gene. J lost 6 bases, V lost 5 bases, and 8 bases had no gene match. The length of the CDR3 is 13 residues. The sequenced material came from peripheral blood. The TCR was taken from a woman aged 40 to 49 who had recovered from COVID-19. The chain has TRBV29-1 and TRBJ2-5; 8 nucleotides align to TRBD1. CDR3 bases: TGCAGCGTTACACGCCAGGGGGCTAAGACCCAGTACTTC. Its protein product is CSVTRQGAKTQYF.